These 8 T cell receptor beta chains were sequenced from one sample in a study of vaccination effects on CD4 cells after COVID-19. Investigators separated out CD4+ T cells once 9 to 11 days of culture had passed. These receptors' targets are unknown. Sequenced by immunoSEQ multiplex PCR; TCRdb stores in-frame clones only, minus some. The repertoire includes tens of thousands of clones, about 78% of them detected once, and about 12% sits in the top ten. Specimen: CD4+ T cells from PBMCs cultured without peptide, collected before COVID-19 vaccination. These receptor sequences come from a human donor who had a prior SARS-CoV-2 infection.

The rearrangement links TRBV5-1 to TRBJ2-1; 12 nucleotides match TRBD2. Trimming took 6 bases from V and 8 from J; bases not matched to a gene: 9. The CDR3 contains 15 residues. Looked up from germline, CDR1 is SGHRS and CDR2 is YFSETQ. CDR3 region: CASTRLAGVGDEQFF. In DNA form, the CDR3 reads TGCGCCAGCACCAGACTAGCGGGAGTGGGAGATGAGCAGTTCTTC. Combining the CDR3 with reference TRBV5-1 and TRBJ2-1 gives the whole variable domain KAGVTQTPRYLIKTRGQQVTLSCSPISGHRSVSWYQQTPGQGLQFLFEYFSETQRNKGNFPGRFSGRQFSNSRSEMNVSTLELGDSALYLCASTRLAGVGDEQFFGPGTRLTVL.

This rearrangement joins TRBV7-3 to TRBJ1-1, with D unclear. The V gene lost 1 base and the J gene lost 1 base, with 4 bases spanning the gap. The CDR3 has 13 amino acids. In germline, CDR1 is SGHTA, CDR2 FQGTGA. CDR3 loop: CASSLNGNTEAFF. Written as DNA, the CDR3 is TGTGCCAGCAGCTTAAACGGGAACACTGAAGCTTTCTTT.

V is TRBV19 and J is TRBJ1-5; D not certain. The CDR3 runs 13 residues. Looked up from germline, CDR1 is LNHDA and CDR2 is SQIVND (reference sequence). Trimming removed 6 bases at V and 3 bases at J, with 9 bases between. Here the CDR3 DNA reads TGTGCCAGTAGCACAGCCTACAATCAGCCCCAGCATTTT. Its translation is CASSTAYNQPQHF.

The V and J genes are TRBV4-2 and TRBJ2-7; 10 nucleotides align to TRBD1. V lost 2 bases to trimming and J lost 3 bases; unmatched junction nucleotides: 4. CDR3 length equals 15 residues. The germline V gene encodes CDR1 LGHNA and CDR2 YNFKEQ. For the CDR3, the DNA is TGTGCCAGCAGCCAATGGACAGGGGGAGTCTACGAGCAGTACTTC. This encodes CASSQWTGGVYEQYF.

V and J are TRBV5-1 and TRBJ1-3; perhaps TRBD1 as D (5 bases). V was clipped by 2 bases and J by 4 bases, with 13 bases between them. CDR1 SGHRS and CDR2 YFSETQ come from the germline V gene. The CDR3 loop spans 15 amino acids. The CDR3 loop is CASSLSPGSGNTIYF. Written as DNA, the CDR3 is TGCGCCAGCAGCTTATCCCCAGGGTCCGGAAACACCATATATTTT.

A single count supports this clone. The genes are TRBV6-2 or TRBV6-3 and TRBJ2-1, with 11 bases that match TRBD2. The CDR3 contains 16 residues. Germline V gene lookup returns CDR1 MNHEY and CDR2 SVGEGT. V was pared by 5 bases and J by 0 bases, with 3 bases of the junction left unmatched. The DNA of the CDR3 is TGTGCCAGCAGTATAGCGGGGGGGGGCTCCTACAATGAGCAGTTCTTC. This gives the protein CASSIAGGGSYNEQFF.

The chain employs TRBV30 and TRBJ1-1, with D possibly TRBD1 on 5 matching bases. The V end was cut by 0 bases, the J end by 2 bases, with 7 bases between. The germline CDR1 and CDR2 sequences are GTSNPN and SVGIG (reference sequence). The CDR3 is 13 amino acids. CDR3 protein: CAWSVQVNTEAFF. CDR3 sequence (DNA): TGTGCCTGGAGTGTACAGGTAAACACTGAAGCTTTCTTT.

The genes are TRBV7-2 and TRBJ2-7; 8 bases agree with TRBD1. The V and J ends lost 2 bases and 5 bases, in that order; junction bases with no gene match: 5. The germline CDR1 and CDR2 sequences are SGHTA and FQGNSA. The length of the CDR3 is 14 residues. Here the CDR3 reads CASSLQGAGNEQYF. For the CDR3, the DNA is TGTGCCAGCAGCTTACAGGGGGCGGGAAACGAGCAGTACTTC.